This TCR beta chain derives from a study of blood T cell repertoires in COVID-19. Overall study context: Donors in the United States, Italy and Spain gave samples during acute or convalescent COVID-19. PBMCs, B-cell-depleted T cells, or T cells were the source of the cDNA or gDNA that made up the material.

Germline V gene data show CDR1 as SGHTA and CDR2 as FQGNSA. This CDR3 has 13 amino acids. V was pared by 5 bases and J by 7 bases, with 11 bases between. This clone turned up a few times. Original processing methods: Amplification of reference gene primers provided the estimated nucleated cell counts. Method: immunoSEQ multiplex PCR; TCRdb's copy keeps in-frame clones and lacks some. The V and J calls and clone size are taken from that table; D and trimming were inferred from the DNA. The sample comprises over 80,000 clones, around 79% of which are singletons, and approximately 18% rests with the top ten.

The V call is TRBV7-2, the J call TRBJ2-2; D not resolved. This TCR came from a woman of 80 years or more with active or convalescent COVID-19. Specimen: peripheral blood. CDR3 bases: TGTGCCAGCAGCCAAAAGCGAAGCGGGGAGCTGTTTTTT. This codes for CASSQKRSGELFF.